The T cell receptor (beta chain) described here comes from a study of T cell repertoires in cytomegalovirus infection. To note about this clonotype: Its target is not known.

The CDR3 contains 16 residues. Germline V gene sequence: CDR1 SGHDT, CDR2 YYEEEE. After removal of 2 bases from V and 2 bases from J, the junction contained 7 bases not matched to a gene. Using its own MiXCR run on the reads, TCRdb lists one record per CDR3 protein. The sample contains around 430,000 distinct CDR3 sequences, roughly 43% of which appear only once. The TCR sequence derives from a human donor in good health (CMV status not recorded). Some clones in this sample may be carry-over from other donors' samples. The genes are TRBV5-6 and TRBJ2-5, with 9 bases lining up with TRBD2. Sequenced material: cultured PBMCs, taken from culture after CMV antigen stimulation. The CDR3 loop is CASSLVAAGGQETQYF. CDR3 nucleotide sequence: TGTGCCAGCAGCTTAGTGGCGGCGGGGGGGCAAGAGACCCAGTACTTC.